This T cell receptor beta chain is from a study of metastatic and nonmetastatic thyroid tumors. Across the whole study: Samples came from malignant and benign thyroid patients, and repertoires were compared across blood and tumor or nodule tissue.

Germline assignment: CDR1 LNHNV and CDR2 YYDKDF (reference sequence). The CDR3 has 15 residues. J was trimmed by 4 bases and V by 3 bases; bases with no gene match: 7. Judged by abundance, this clone is medium-sized. The antigen remains undetermined. MiXCR was used by TCRdb to re-call the PCR reads. Found here are approximately 16,000 clones, roughly 30% of them singletons; the top ten hold 7% to 8.5%. Every patient underwent thyroid surgery untreated. Study-level results: Reportedly, malignant thyroid tumors had significantly higher TCR beta diversity than benign nodules, in blood and tumor.

The sequencing input was tumor tissue. The TCR originated in a female donor with papillary thyroid cancer or a benign thyroid nodule (not recorded which). Some clones in this sample may be carry-over from other donors' samples. This chain uses TRBV15 with TRBJ1-1; 8 bases map to TRBD1. This CDR3 reads CATSSEQGASTEAFF. The CDR3 nucleotides are TGTGCCACCAGCAGTGAGCAGGGGGCGAGCACTGAAGCTTTCTTT.